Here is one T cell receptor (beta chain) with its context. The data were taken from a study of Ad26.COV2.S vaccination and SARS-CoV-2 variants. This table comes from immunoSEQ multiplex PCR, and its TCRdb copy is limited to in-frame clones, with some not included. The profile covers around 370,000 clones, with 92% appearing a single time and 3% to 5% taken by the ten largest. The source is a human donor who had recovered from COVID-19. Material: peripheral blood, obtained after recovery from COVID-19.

CDR3: CASSETSKETQYF. The CDR3 nucleotides are TGCGCCAGCAGTGAGACCAGCAAAGAGACCCAGTACTTC. V usage is TRBV10-2 and J usage is TRBJ2-5; D is undetermined. The CDR3 loop spans 13 amino acids. With 2 bases removed from V and 3 bases from J, the gap between germline ends came to 7 bases. CDR1 and CDR2 from the germline V gene are WSHSY and SAAADI.